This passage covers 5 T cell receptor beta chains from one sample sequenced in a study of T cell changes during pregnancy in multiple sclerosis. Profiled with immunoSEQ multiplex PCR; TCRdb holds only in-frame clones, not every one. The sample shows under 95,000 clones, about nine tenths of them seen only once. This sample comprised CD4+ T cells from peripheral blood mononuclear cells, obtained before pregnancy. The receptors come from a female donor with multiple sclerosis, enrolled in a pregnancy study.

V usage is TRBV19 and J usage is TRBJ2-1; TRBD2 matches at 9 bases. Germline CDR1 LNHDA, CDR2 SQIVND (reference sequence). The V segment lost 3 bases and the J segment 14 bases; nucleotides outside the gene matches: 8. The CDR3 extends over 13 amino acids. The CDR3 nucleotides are TGTGCCAGTAGTATCATCTTAGCGGGAGTGGAGTTCTTC. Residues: CASSIILAGVEFF.

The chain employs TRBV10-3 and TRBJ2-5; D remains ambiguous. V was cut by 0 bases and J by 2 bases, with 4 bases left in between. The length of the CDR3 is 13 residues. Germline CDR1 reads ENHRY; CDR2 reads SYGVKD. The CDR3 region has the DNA TGTGCCATCAGTGAGTCGCAGCAAGAGACCCAGTACTTC. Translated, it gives CAISESQQETQYF.

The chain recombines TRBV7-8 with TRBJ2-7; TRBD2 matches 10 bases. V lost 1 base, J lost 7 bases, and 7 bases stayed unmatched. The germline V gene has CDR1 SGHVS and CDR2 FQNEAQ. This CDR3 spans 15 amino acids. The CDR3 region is CASSLVLAGDYEQYF. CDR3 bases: TGTGCCAGCAGCTTAGTCCTAGCGGGGGATTATGAGCAGTACTTC.

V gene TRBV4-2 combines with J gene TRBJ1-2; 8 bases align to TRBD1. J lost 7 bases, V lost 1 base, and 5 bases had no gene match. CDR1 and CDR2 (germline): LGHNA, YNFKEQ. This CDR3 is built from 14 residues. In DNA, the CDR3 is TGTGCCAGCAGCCAAGCAGGGGGCAAGGGTGGCTACACCTTC. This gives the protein CASSQAGGKGGYTF.

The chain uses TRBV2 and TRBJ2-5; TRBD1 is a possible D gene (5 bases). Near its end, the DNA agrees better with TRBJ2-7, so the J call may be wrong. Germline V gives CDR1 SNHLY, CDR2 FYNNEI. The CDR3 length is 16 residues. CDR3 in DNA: TGTGCCAGCAGTGAAGAGGCGGCAGGGATATCCTACGAGCAGTACTTC. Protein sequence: CASSEEAAGISYEQYF.